The subject of this entry is one T cell receptor beta chain. As yet, its antigen is unknown. This sample was included in a study of CD4 T cells in relation to SARS-CoV-2 and coronaviruses. Libraries were prepared by immunoSEQ multiplex PCR; TCRdb keeps only in-frame clonotypes and omits some of them. There are approximately 36,000 clones in the sample; 65% to 80% occur only once, and 20% lies in the top ten. The CDR3 runs 16 residues. V shed 5 bases, J shed 11 bases, and the junction held 14 bases outside the gene matches. CDR1 SEHNR and CDR2 FQNEAQ come from the germline V gene (reference sequence). The TCR was taken from an adult with COVID-19. The sample comprised memory CD4+ T cells from PBMCs, cultured in vitro. V usage is TRBV7-9 and J usage is TRBJ2-1; TRBD2 matches 11 bases. The CDR3 sequence: CASSTILAGGKIQQFF. The CDR3 region has the DNA TGTGCCAGCAGCACTATTCTAGCGGGAGGAAAGATCCAGCAGTTCTTC.